The clone carrying this T cell receptor (beta chain) showed up just once. Its target is unknown. Germline V gene lookup returns CDR1 SGHRS and CDR2 YFSETQ. The J segment lost 10 bases and the V segment lost 4 bases, leaving 7 bases of the junction unmatched. This CDR3 region has 14 residues. The source of the sample is a study of T cell responses to AZD1222 COVID-19 vaccine. Overall study context: Doses given second, at about 4 or about 12 weeks, were pooled.

Study-level results: It was only after the peak T cell response that any repertoires were sampled.

The table came from immunoSEQ multiplex PCR; TCRdb's copy has only in-frame clones and leaves some out. The table includes 150,000 to 200,000 clones, 93% detected once. V gene TRBV5-1 combines with J gene TRBJ1-6; 8 bases agree with TRBD1. The clonotype comes from an adult in good health. Specimen: peripheral blood, collected on day 0 of AZD1222 vaccination. CDR3 sequence reads: CASSPDRARSPLHF. The CDR3 DNA follows: TGCGCCAGCAGCCCGGACAGGGCGAGATCACCCCTCCACTTT.